This T cell receptor (beta chain) came from a study of coeliac disease. Overall study findings and caveats: Control samples showed higher TRB and TRG clonality than intraepithelial and lamina propria samples in active celiac disease. Of coeliac lamina propria samples, about 55% of the 18 held published gliadin-specific TRB sequences, versus 1 of 6 controls.

Sequencing used one aliquot of 500,000 to 550,000 cells per fraction. As concerns this clone: Its target is unknown.

The CDR3 runs to 13 residues. V was trimmed by 2 bases and J by 4 bases, leaving 9 bases between them. Germline V gene data show CDR1 as SGHTA and CDR2 as FQGNSA. The protocol was immunoSEQ multiplex PCR, while the TCRdb copy is restricted to in-frame clones and leaves out a portion. The sample yields some 6,200 clones, roughly 70% seen once. This clonotype was sampled from a man between 70 and 80 years old with active celiac disease. V usage is TRBV7-2 and J usage is TRBJ2-7; D unresolved. Sequencing was performed on lymphocytes from the gut lamina propria. DNA of the CDR3: TGTGCCAGCAGCTTAAATTCAGGATACGAGCAGTACTTC. This codes for CASSLNSGYEQYF.